The source of this TCR beta chain is a study of early T cells in non-severe SARS-CoV-2 infection. The wider study: Sequencing targeted bulk RNA from unsorted whole blood, leaving chains unpaired. Findings of the study overall: In VDJdb matching, anti-spike CD8 responses were favored while private and CD4 specificities went missing.

The TCR library protocol was used to attach unique molecular identifiers. These identifiers were attached to individual cDNA molecules. One entry per CDR3 protein, called by TCRdb with MiXCR from the 5' RACE reads. The sample lists tens of thousands of distinct CDR3 sequences, 9.5% to 15% occurring once. The trim removed 3 bases at V and 2 bases at J, leaving 4 bases unmatched. The CDR3 has 15 amino acids. Looked up from germline, CDR1 is LNHDA and CDR2 is SQIVND (reference sequence). Details on this clonotype: Its target is unknown.

Material for sequencing was whole blood. This sequence originates from an adult who was a healthcare worker with PCR-confirmed SARS-CoV-2 infection or an uninfected control (not recorded which). The gene calls are TRBV19 and TRBJ2-1; 7 bases map to TRBD2. CDR3 in DNA: TGTGCCAGTAGTATTTCGGGAGGAGCCTACAATGAGCAGTTCTTC. It encodes CASSISGGAYNEQFF.